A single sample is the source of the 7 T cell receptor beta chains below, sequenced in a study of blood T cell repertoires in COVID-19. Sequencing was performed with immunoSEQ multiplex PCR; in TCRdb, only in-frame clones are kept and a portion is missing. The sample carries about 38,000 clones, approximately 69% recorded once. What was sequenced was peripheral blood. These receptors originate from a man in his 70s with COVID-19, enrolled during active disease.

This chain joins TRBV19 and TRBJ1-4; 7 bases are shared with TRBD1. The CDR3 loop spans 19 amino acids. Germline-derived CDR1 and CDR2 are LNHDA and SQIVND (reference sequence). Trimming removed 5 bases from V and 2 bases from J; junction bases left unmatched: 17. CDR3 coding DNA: TGTGCCAGTAGTGGTCTCGGGACAGCCTTTACGCGGACTAATGAAAAACTGTTTTTT. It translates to CASSGLGTAFTRTNEKLFF. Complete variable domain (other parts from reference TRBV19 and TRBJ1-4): DGGITQSPKYLFRKEGQNVTLSCEQNLNHDAMYWYRQDPGQGLRLIYYSQIVNDFQKGDIAEGYSVSREKKESFPLTVTSAQKNPTAFYLCASSGLGTAFTRTNEKLFFGSGTQLSVL.

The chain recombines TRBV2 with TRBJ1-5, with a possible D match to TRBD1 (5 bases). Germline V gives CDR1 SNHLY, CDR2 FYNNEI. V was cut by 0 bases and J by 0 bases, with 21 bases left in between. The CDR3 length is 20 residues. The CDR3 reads CASSEAAWGVPSVSNQPQHF. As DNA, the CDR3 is TGTGCCAGCAGTGAAGCGGCATGGGGGGTCCCCTCTGTTAGCAATCAGCCCCAGCATTTT.

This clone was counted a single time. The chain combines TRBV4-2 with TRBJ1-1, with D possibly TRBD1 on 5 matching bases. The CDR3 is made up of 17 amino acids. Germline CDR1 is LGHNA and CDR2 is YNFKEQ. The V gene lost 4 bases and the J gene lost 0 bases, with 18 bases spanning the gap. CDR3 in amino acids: CASSLGLPKGLNTEAFF. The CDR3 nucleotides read TGTGCCAGCAGCCTGGGACTCCCAAAAGGTTTGAACACTGAAGCTTTCTTT.

CDR3 sequence (DNA): TGCGCCAGCGGTCATCGACTAGCGGTATCCACCCCTATGACCAAAAACATTCAGTACTTC. Its protein product is CASGHRLAVSTPMTKNIQYF. The V call is TRBV4-1, the J call TRBJ2-4; 9 nucleotides line up with TRBD2. The CDR3 runs 20 residues. With 8 bases clipped from V and 2 bases from J, the junction kept 22 bases outside the gene matches. The germline CDR1 and CDR2 sequences are MGHRA and YSYEKL.

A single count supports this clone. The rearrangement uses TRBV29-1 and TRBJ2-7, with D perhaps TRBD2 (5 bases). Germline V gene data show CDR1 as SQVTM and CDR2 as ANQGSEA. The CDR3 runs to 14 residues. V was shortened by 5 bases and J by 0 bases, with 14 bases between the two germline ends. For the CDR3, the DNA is TGCAGCGTTCTGTGGACTTTCTCCTCCTACGAGCAGTACTTC. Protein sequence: CSVLWTFSSYEQYF.

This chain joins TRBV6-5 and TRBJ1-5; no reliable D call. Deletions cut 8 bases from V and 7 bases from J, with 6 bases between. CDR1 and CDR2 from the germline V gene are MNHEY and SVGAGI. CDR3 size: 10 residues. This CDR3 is CASGRQPQHF. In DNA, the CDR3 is TGTGCCAGCGGTCGGCAGCCCCAGCATTTT.

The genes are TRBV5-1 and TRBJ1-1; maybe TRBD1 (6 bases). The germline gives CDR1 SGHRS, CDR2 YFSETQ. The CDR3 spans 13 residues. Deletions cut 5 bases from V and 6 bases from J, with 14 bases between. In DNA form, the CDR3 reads TGCGCCAGCAGTCGTACAGGGTCCCCTGAAGCTTTCTTT. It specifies CASSRTGSPEAFF.